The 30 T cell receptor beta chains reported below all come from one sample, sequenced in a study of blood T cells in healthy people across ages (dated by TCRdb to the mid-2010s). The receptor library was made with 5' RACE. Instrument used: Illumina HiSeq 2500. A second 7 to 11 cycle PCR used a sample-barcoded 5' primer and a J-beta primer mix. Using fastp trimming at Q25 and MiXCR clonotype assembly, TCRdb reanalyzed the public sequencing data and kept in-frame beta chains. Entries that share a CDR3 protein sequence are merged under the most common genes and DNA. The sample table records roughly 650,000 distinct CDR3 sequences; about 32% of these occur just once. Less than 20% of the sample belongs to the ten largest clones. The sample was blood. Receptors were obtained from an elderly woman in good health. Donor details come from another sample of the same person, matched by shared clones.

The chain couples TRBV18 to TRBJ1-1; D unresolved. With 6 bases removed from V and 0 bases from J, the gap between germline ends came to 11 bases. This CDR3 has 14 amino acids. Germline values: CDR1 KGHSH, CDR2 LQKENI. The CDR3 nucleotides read TGTGCCAGCTCCCCCCTACCCATGAACACTGAAGCTTTCTTT. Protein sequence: CASSPLPMNTEAFF.

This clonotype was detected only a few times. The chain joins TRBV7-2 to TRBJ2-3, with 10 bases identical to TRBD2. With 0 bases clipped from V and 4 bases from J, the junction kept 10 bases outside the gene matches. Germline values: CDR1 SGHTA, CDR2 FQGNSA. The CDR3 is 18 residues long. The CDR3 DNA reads TGTGCCAGCAGCTTAGCGCCCAGCGGGGGGGCCGGCCCAGATACGCAGTATTTT. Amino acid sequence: CASSLAPSGGAGPDTQYF. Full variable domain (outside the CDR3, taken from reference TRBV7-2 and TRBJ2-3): GAGVSQSPSNKVTEKGKDVELRCDPISGHTALYWYRQSLGQGLEFLIYFQGNSAPDKSGLPSDRFSAERTGGSVSTLTIQRTQQEDSAVYLCASSLAPSGGAGPDTQYFGPGTRLTVL.

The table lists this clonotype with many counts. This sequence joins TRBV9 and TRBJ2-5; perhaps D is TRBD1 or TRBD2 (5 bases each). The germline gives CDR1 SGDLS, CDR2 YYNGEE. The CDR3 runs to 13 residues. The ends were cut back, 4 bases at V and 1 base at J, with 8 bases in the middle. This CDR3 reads CASSSGAQETQYF. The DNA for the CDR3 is TGTGCCAGCAGCTCCGGGGCCCAAGAGACCCAGTACTTC.

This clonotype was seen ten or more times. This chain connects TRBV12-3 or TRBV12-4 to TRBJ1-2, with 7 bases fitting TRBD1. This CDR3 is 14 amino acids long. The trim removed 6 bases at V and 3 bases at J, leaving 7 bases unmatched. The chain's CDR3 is CASSQGRGDYGYTF. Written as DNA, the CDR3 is TGTGCCAGCAGCCAAGGCAGGGGGGACTATGGCTACACCTTC.

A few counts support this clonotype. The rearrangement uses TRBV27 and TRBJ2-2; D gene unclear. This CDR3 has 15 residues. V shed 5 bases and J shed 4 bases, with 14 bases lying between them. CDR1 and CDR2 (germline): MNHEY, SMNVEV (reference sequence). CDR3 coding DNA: TGTGCCAGCAGTACAATCGACACTGCCACCGGGGAGCTGTTTTTT. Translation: CASSTIDTATGELFF.

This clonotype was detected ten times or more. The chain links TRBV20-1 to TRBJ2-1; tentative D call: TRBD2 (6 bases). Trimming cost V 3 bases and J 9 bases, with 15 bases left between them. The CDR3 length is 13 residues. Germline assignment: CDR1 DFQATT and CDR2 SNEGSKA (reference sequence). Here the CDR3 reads CSASGGRISEQFF. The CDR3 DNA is TGCAGTGCTAGCGGGGGTAGGATCAGTGAGCAGTTCTTC.

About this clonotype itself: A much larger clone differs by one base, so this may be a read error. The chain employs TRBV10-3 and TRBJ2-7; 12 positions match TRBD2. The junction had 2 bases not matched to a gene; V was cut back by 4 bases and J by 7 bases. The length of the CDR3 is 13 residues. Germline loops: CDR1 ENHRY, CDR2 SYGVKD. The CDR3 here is CAISGTSGDEQYF. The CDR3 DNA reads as TGTGCCATCAGTGGGACTAGCGGGGATGAGCAGTACTTC.

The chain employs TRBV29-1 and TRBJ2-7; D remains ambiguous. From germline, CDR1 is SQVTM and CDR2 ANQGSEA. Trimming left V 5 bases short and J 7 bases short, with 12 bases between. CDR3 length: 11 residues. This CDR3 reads CSVHRDDEQYF. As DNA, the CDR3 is TGCAGCGTTCACAGAGACGATGAGCAGTACTTC.

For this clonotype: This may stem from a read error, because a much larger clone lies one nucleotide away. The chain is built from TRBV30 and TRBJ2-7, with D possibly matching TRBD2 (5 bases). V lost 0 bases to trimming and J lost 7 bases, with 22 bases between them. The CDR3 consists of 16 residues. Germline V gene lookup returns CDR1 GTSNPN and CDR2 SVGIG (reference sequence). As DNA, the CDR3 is TGTGCCTGGAGTGTTGGTAGCGTAGGTCCGCTGAGGGAGCAGTACTTC. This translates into CAWSVGSVGPLREQYF.

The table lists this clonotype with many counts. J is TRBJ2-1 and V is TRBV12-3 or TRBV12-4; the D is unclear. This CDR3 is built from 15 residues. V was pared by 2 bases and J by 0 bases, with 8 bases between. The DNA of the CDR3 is TGTGCCAGCAGTTTAATCGATAGCTCCTACAATGAGCAGTTCTTC. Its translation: CASSLIDSSYNEQFF.

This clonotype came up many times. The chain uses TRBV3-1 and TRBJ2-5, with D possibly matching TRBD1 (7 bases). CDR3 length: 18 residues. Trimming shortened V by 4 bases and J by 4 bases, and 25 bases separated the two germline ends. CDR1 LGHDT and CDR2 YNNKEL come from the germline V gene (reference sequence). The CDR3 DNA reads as TGTGCCAGCAGCCCCAGACAGGGCCTAGGGGGGATATTAGAGACCCAGTACTTC. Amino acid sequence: CASSPRQGLGGILETQYF.

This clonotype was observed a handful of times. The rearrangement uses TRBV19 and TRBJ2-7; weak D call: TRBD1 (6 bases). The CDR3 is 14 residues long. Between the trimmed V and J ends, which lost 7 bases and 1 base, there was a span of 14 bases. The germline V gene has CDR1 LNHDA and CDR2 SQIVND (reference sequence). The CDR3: CASTRTAASYEQYF. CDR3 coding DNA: TGTGCCAGTACCCGGACAGCAGCGTCCTACGAGCAGTACTTC.

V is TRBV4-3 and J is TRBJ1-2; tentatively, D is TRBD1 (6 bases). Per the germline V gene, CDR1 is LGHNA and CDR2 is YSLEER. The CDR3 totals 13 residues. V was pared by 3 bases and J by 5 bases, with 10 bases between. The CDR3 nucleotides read TGCGCCAGCAGCCACGAAACAGGGTATGGCTACACCTTC. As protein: CASSHETGYGYTF.

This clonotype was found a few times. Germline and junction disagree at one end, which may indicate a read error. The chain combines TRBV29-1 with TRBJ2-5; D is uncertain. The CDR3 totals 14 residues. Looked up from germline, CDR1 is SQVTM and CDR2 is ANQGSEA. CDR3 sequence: CSVGSRGPQETRYF. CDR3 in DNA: TGCAGCGTTGGTAGTAGAGGACCCCAAGAGACCCGGTACTTC.

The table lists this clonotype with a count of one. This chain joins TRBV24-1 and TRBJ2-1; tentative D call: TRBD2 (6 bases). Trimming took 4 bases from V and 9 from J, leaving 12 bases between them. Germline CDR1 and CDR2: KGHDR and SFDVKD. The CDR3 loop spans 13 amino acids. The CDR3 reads CATSETGLSEQFF. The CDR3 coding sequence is TGTGCCACCAGTGAAACGGGACTCAGTGAGCAGTTCTTC.

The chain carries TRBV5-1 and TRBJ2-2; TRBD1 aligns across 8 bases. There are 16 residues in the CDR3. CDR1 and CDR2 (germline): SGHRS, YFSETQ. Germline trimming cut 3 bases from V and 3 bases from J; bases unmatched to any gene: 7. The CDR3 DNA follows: TGCGCCAGCAGCTGGACTGGACAGGGTGACACCGGGGAGCTGTTTTTT. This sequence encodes CASSWTGQGDTGELFF.

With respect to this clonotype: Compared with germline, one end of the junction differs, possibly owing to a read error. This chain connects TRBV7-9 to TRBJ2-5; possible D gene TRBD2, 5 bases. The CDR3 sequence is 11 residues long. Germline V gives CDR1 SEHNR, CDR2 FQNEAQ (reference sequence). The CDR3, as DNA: TGTGCCTGCAGCCTCGGGGTTGCCCAGTACTTC. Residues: CACSLGVAQYF. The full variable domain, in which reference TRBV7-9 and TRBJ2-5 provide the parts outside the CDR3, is DTGVSQNPRHKITKRGQNVTFRCDPISEHNRLYWYRQTLGQGPEFLTYFQNEAQLEKSRLLSDRFSAERPKGSFSTLEIQRTEQGDSAMYLCACSLGVAQYFGPGTRLLVL.

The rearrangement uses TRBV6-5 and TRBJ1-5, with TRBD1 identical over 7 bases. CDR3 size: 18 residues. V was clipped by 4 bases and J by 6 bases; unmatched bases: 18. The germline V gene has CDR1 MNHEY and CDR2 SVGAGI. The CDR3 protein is CASSSAGGQVRSGQPQHF. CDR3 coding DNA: TGTGCCAGCAGTTCCGCAGGGGGTCAGGTTAGGTCGGGTCAGCCCCAGCATTTT.

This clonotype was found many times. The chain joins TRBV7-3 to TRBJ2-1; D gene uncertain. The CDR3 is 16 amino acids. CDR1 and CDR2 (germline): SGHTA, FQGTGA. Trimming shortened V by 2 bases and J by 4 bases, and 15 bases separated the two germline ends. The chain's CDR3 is CASSLLGGIIYNEQFF. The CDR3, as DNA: TGTGCCAGCAGCTTACTTGGCGGAATTATTTACAATGAGCAGTTCTTC.

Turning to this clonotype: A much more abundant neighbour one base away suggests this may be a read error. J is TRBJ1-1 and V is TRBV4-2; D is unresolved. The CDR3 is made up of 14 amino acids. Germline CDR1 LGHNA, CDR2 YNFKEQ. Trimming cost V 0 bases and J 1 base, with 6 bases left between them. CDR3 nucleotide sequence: TGTGCCAGCAGCCAAGAGGACGGGAACACTGAAGCTTTCTTT. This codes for CASSQEDGNTEAFF.

CDR3 protein: CASSQDHSNEKLFF. DNA for the CDR3: TGTGCCAGCAGCCAAGATCACAGTAATGAAAAACTGTTTTTT. The V and J genes are TRBV4-2 and TRBJ1-4; D is uncertain. The CDR3 loop spans 14 amino acids. CDR1 and CDR2 (germline): LGHNA, YNFKEQ. Trimming removed 0 bases at V and 4 bases at J, with 6 bases between.

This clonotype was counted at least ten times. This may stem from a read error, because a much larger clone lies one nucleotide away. The CDR3 sequence is CASKGQSYNSPPHF. CDR3 DNA sequence: TGTGCCAGCAAAGGGCAGTCATATAATTCACCCCCCCACTTT. J is TRBJ1-6 and V is TRBV2; D is undetermined. The CDR3 loop spans 14 amino acids. Per the germline V gene, CDR1 is SNHLY and CDR2 is FYNNEI. Looking up the rest from reference TRBV2 and TRBJ1-6 gives the full variable domain: EPEVTQTPSHQVTQMGQEVILRCVPISNHLYFYWYRQILGQKVEFLVSFYNNEISEKSEIFDDQFSVERPDGSNFTLKIRSTKLEDSAMYFCASKGQSYNSPPHFGNGTRLTVT.

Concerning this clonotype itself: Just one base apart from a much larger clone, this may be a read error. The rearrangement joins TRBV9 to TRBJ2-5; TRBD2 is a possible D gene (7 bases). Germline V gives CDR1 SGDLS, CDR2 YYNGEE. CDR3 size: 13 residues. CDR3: CASSVRGGEAQYF. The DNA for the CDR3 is TGTGCCAGCAGCGTGAGGGGGGGAGAGGCCCAGTACTTC.

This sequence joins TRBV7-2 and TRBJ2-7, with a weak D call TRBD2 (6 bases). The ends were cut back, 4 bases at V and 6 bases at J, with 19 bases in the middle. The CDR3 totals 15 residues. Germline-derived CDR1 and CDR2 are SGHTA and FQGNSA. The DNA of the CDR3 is TGTGCCAGCAGCTGGGGCGGCGGGATATCTCTCGAGCAGTACTTC. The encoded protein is CASSWGGGISLEQYF.

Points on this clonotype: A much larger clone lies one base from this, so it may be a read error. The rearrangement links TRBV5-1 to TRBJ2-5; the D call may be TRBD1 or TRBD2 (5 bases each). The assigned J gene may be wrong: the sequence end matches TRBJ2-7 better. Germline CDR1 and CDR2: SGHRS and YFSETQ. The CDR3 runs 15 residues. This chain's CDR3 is CASRMEPGRGYEQYF. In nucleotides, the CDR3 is TGCGCCAGCAGAATGGAACCGGGACGGGGCTACGAGCAGTACTTC.

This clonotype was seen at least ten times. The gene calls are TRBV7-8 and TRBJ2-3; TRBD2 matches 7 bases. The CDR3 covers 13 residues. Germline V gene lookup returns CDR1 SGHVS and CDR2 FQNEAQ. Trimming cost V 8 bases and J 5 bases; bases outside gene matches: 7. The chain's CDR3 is CASGRGMRDTQYF. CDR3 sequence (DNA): TGTGCCAGCGGGCGGGGGATGAGAGATACGCAGTATTTT.

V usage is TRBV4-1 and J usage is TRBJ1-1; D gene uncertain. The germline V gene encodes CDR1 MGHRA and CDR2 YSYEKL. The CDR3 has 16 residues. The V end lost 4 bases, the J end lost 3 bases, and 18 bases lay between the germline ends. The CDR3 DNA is TGCGCCAGCAGCCTCTCGGGAGGCCGAATGGACACTGAAGCTTTCTTT. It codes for CASSLSGGRMDTEAFF.

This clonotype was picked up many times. CDR3 residues: CASSPPFDTEAFF. CDR3 sequence (DNA): TGTGCCAGCAGTCCGCCCTTTGACACTGAAGCTTTCTTT. The chain has TRBV28 and TRBJ1-1; unclear D gene. V lost 5 bases, J lost 3 bases, and 10 bases lay in between. CDR1 is MDHEN and CDR2 is SYDVKM in the germline V gene. This CDR3 contains 13 residues.

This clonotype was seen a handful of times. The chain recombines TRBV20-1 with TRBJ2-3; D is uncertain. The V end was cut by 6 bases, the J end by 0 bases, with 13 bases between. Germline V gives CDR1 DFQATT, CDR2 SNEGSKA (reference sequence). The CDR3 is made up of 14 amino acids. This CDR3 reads CSATIGPSTDTQYF. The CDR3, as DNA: TGCAGTGCCACCATCGGTCCGAGCACAGATACGCAGTATTTT.

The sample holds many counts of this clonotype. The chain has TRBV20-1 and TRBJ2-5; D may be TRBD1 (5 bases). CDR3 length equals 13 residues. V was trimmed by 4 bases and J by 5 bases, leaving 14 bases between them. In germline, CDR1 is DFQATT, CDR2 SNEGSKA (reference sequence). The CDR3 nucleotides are TGCAGTGCTATGGACACTAATGTCGAGACCCAGTACTTC. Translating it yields CSAMDTNVETQYF.